The sample holds many counts of the clone carrying this TCR beta chain. The target antigen is unknown. This record comes from a study of T-cell reconstitution after alpha-beta-depleted transplantation in children. Findings of the study overall: Surviving recipient T cells and thymic progenitors produced the high day-60 TCRbeta diversity seen in some patients. From newly produced T cells came most of the T-cell counts and diversity one year after transplant. The study reportedly traced alpha-beta T cells about two months after transplant to several hundred expanded graft clones.

This CDR3 contains 15 residues. Germline values: CDR1 MNHEY, CDR2 SVGAGI. V lost 6 bases and J lost 1; bases outside the gene matches: 5. The TCRbeta library was prepared with unique molecular identifiers. TCRdb itself ran the PCR reads through MiXCR, one entry per CDR3 protein. The data hold about 50,000 distinct CDR3 sequences, with around 5.9% observed a single time. This chain links TRBV6-5 with TRBJ1-5; the match to TRBD1 covers 8 bases. The sample consisted of PBMCs, mostly from graft donor cells, taken 60 days after TCRalphabeta/CD19-depleted stem cell transplant. This TCR came from a female patient aged 2-10 years who had a stem cell transplant for aplastic anemia, so the T cells may come from the graft donor. CDR3 region: CASRRDRGSNQPQHF. In DNA, the CDR3 is TGTGCCAGCAGGCGCGACAGGGGCAGCAATCAGCCCCAGCATTTT.